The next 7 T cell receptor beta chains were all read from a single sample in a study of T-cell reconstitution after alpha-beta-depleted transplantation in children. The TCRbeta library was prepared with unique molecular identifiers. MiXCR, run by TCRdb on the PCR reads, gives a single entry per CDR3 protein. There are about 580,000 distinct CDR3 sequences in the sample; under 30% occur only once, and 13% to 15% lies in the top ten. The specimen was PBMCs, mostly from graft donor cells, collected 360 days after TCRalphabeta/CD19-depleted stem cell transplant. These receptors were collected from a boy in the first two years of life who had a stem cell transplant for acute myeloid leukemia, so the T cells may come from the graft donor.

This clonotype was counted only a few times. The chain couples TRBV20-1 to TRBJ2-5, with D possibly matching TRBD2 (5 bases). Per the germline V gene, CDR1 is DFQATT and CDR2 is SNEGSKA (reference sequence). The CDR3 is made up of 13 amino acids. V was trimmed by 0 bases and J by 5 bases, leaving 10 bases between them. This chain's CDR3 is CSAREERRETQYF. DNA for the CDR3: TGCAGTGCTAGAGAGGAGCGGAGGGAGACCCAGTACTTC.

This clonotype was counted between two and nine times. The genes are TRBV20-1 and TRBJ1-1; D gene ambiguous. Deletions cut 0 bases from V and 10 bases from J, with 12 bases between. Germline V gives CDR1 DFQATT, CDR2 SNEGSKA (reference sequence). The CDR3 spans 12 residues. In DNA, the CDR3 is TGCAGTGCTAGAGATCATGGTTTAGGAGCTTTCTTT. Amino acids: CSARDHGLGAFF.

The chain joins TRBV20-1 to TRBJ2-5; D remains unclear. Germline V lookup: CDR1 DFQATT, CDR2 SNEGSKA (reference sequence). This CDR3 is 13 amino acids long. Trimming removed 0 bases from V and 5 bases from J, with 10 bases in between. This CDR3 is CSARDPDRETQYF. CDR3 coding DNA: TGCAGTGCTAGAGATCCAGACCGGGAGACCCAGTACTTC.

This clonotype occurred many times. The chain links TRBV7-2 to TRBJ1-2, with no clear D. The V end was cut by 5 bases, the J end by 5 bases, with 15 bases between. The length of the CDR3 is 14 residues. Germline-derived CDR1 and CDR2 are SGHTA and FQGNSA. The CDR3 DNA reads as TGTGCCAGCAGCGCGGATTGGACTTTTTATGGCTACACCTTC. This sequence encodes CASSADWTFYGYTF.

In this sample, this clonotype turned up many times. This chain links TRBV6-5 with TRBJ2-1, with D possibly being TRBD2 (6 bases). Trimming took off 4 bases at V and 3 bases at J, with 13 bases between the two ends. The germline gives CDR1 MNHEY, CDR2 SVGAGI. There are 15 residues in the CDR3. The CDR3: CASSFRLASYNEQFF. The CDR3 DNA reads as TGTGCCAGCAGTTTTCGTCTAGCGAGCTACAATGAGCAGTTCTTC.

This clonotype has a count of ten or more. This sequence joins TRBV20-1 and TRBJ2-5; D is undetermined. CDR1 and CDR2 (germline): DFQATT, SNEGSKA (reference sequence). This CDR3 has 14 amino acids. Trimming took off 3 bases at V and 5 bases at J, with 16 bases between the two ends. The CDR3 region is CSASDPPVGETQYF. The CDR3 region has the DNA TGCAGTGCTAGTGATCCCCCCGTCGGGGAGACCCAGTACTTC.

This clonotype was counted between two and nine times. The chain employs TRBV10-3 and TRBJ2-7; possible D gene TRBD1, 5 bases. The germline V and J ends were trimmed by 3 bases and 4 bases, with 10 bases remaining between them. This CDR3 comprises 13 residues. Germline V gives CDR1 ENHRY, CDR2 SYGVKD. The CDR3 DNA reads TGTGCCATCAGTGATGGACGGACATACGAGCAGTACGTC. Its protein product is CAISDGRTYEQYV.